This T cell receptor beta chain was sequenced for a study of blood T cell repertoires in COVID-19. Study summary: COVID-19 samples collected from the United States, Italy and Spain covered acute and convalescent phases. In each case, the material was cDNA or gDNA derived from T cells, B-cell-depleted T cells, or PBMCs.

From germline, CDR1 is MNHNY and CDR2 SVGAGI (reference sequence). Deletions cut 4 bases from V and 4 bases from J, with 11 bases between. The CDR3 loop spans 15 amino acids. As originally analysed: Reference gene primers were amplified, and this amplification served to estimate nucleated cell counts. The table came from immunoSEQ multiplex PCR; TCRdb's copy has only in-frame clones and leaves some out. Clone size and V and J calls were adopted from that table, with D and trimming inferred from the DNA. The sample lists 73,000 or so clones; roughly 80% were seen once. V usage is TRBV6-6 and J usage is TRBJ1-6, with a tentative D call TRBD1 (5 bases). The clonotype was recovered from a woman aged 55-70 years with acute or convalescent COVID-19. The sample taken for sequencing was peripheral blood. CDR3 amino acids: CASSSEDSYNSPLHF. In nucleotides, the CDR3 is TGTGCCAGCAGTTCCGAAGACAGTTATAATTCACCCCTCCACTTT.